The 20 T cell receptor beta chains below come from one sample, sequenced in a study of CD4 T cells in relation to SARS-CoV-2 and coronaviruses. CD4+ T cells from unexposed donors were obtained before the COVID-19 pandemic (2011-2018). CD4+ T cells were isolated from the cells after 10 days of culture. Assay: immunoSEQ multiplex PCR; the TCRdb copy retains only in-frame clones and omits some. The sample carries around 20,000 clones, around 80% recorded once. No antigen has been assigned to these receptors. Sequencing used CD4+ T cells from PBMCs, cultured in vitro. All receptors come from a human donor in good health.

The V call is TRBV12-5, the J call TRBJ1-6; perhaps TRBD1 as D (5 bases). The germline CDR1 and CDR2 sequences are LGHNT and FRNRAP. This CDR3 has 17 residues. V dropped 5 bases and J dropped 8 bases, with 22 bases sitting between them. Here the CDR3 reads CASGRGPSRNFDSPLHF. Written as DNA, the CDR3 is TGTGCTAGTGGTCGGGGACCCTCCCGTAATTTTGATTCACCCCTCCACTTT.

This clone was detected only a few times. The rearrangement uses TRBV24-1 and TRBJ2-3, with 8 bases aligning to TRBD2. This CDR3 has 13 residues. V shed 5 bases and J 5 bases; nucleotides not matched to a gene: 2. CDR1 KGHDR and CDR2 SFDVKD come from the germline V gene. CDR3 in amino acids: CATSGLAGDTQYF. CDR3 nucleotides: TGTGCCACCAGTGGTCTAGCGGGAGATACGCAGTATTTT.

This rearrangement joins TRBV20-1 to TRBJ1-1, with 7 bases lining up with TRBD1. V lost 3 bases and J lost 8; bases outside the gene matches: 6. CDR3 length: 12 residues. Germline V gives CDR1 DFQATT, CDR2 SNEGSKA (reference sequence). This CDR3 reads CSASRDSSEAFF. The CDR3 nucleotides are TGCAGTGCTAGTCGGGACAGCTCCGAAGCTTTCTTT.

J is TRBJ1-2 and V is TRBV4-2; TRBD1 matches at 7 bases. The CDR3 totals 16 residues. Losses at the gene ends were 5 bases for V and 3 bases for J; bases not matched to a gene: 12. Germline V gene data show CDR1 as LGHNA and CDR2 as YNFKEQ. In DNA, the CDR3 is TGTGCCAGCAGCTCTCCAGGGGGAGCCCTCTACTATGGCTACACCTTC. It translates to CASSSPGGALYYGYTF.

This chain uses TRBV6-5 with TRBJ2-7; D is uncertain. Trimming removed 2 bases at V and 4 bases at J, with 12 bases between. Germline CDR1 and CDR2: MNHEY and SVGAGI. The CDR3 sequence is 14 residues long. CDR3: CASSYAGPGYEQYF. CDR3 bases: TGTGCCAGCAGTTACGCAGGCCCCGGGTACGAGCAGTACTTC.

The genes are TRBV3-1 (or the pseudogene TRBV3-2) and TRBJ1-4, with TRBD1 identical over 7 bases. The CDR3 consists of 14 residues. The trim removed 2 bases at V and 8 bases at J, leaving 5 bases unmatched. Germline CDR1 reads LGHDT; CDR2 reads YNNKEL (reference sequence). The CDR3 region has the DNA TGTGCCAGCAGCCAACCGACAGGGTTCGAAAAACTGTTTTTT. It encodes CASSQPTGFEKLFF.

The sample holds a few counts of this clone. The chain carries TRBV15 and TRBJ2-4, with 14 bases aligning to TRBD2. CDR1 and CDR2 from the germline V gene are LNHNV and YYDKDF (reference sequence). The CDR3 contains 18 residues. Losses at the gene ends were 4 bases for V and 3 bases for J; bases not matched to a gene: 8. CDR3 sequence (DNA): TGTGCCACCAGCACAAAGGGACTAGCGGGAGTAGACAAAAACATTCAGTACTTC. It specifies CATSTKGLAGVDKNIQYF. The entire variable domain, with the rest obtained from reference TRBV15 and TRBJ2-4, is as follows: DAMVIQNPRYQVTQFGKPVTLSCSQTLNHNVMYWYQQKSSQAPKLLFHYYDKDFNNEADTPDNFQSRRPNTSFCFLDIRSPGLGDTAMYLCATSTKGLAGVDKNIQYFGAGTRLSVL.

The V gene is TRBV2, the J gene TRBJ1-4; no firm D call. V was cut by 6 bases and J by 8 bases, with 13 bases left in between. The CDR3 has 13 amino acids. The germline V gene encodes CDR1 SNHLY and CDR2 FYNNEI. The CDR3 DNA sequence: TGTGCCAGCAGCTACAGCACCGGGGAAAAACTGTTTTTT. It specifies CASSYSTGEKLFF.

V is TRBV6-5 and J is TRBJ2-2; D not resolved. The CDR3 has 12 residues. V lost 5 bases and J lost 3, with 4 bases in between. Germline CDR1 is MNHEY and CDR2 is SVGAGI. The CDR3 DNA follows: TGTGCCAGCAGTCAGGACACCGGGGAGCTGTTTTTT. It is translated as CASSQDTGELFF.

As DNA, the CDR3 is TGTGCCATTCAGAGCAACCCGCGAACTGAAGCTTTCTTT. This gives the protein CAIQSNPRTEAFF. V gene TRBV19 combines with J gene TRBJ1-1; D not certain. Between the trimmed V and J ends, which lost 10 bases and 5 bases, there was a span of 17 bases. Germline CDR1 is LNHDA and CDR2 is SQIVND (reference sequence). This CDR3 comprises 13 residues.

The rearrangement uses TRBV24-1 and TRBJ1-5; a possible D gene is TRBD1 (5 bases). V dropped 1 base and J dropped 0 bases, with 6 bases sitting between them. Germline V gene lookup returns CDR1 KGHDR and CDR2 SFDVKD. This CDR3 contains 15 residues. The CDR3 sequence is CATSDFQGSNQPQHF. For the CDR3, the DNA is TGTGCCACCAGTGATTTTCAGGGTAGCAATCAGCCCCAGCATTTT.

By share, this clone ranks as large. The chain employs TRBV7-2 and TRBJ2-1, with no clear D. The V gene's germline CDR1 is SGHTA and CDR2 FQGNSA. There are 14 residues in the CDR3. Trimming removed 4 bases at V and 8 bases at J, with 15 bases between. The DNA for the CDR3 is TGTGCCAGCAGCTCGTACTTGTCCACGGATGAGCAGTTCTTC. Residues: CASSSYLSTDEQFF.

The V gene is TRBV6-5, the J gene TRBJ1-3, with 10 bases fitting TRBD1. CDR1 is MNHEY and CDR2 is SVGAGI in the germline V gene. CDR3 length equals 15 residues. Trimming at V came to 6 bases and at J to 4 bases, leaving 6 bases not matched to a gene. As DNA, the CDR3 is TGTGCCAGCAGCCTGACAGGGGGCTTCGGAAACACCATATATTTT. Translation: CASSLTGGFGNTIYF.

V gene TRBV2 combines with J gene TRBJ2-1; unclear D gene. V was cut by 5 bases and J by 10 bases, with 12 bases left in between. The CDR3 totals 12 residues. Germline CDR1 and CDR2: SNHLY and FYNNEI. The CDR3 is CASSPDLGEQFF. In nucleotides, the CDR3 is TGTGCCAGCAGTCCTGATCTGGGGGAGCAGTTCTTC. Full variable domain (rest looked up from reference TRBV2 and TRBJ2-1): EPEVTQTPSHQVTQMGQEVILRCVPISNHLYFYWYRQILGQKVEFLVSFYNNEISEKSEIFDDQFSVERPDGSNFTLKIRSTKLEDSAMYFCASSPDLGEQFFGPGTRLTVL.

V gene TRBV6-4 combines with J gene TRBJ2-3; TRBD2 is a possible D gene (6 bases). CDR3 size: 15 residues. Germline-derived CDR1 and CDR2 are MRHNA and SNTAGT. Trimming pared 4 bases from V and 3 bases from J, leaving 14 bases between. The CDR3 DNA is TGTGCCAGCAGTGTTGGGGCTAGCGAAACAGATACGCAGTATTTT. Translated, it gives CASSVGASETDTQYF.

This chain joins TRBV25-1 and TRBJ1-5, with 9 bases lining up with TRBD1. With 5 bases clipped from V and 3 bases from J, the junction kept 5 bases outside the gene matches. Germline CDR1 and CDR2: MGHDK and SYGVNS. The CDR3 has 15 residues. For the CDR3, the DNA is TGTGCCAGCAGTTCGGGACAGGGTTTCAATCAGCCCCAGCATTTT. This translates into CASSSGQGFNQPQHF.

The V call is TRBV5-1, the J call TRBJ1-1, with 7 bases identical to TRBD1. Germline CDR1 is SGHRS and CDR2 is YFSETQ. The V and J ends lost 3 bases and 3 bases, in that order; junction bases with no gene match: 11. There are 16 residues in the CDR3. CDR3 nucleotides: TGCGCCAGCAGCTATGGACAGGCAGGTCCAGACACTGAAGCTTTCTTT. It specifies CASSYGQAGPDTEAFF.

Worth noting for this clone: At one end the junction does not follow the germline gene, possibly because of a read error. V and J are TRBV10-2 and TRBJ2-7; 11 bases map to TRBD2. This CDR3 has 15 amino acids. The germline V gene has CDR1 WSHSY and CDR2 SAAADI. CDR3 bases: TGCGCCAGCAGAGAGTTAGCGGGAGGGTACGACGAGCAGTACTTC. It encodes CASRELAGGYDEQYF.

V gene TRBV6-6 combines with J gene TRBJ2-5; D is unresolved. Germline V lookup: CDR1 MNHNY, CDR2 SVGAGI (reference sequence). V was trimmed by 8 bases and J by 4 bases, leaving 11 bases between them. The CDR3 length is 12 residues. CDR3 in DNA: TGTGCCAGCTCTGAGCGCAGAGAGACCCAGTACTTC. Protein: CASSERRETQYF.

This clone was counted a few times. V gene TRBV19 combines with J gene TRBJ2-1; the D gene is possibly TRBD2 (7 bases). This CDR3 spans 16 amino acids. V lost 6 bases and J lost 5, with 20 bases in between. Germline assignment: CDR1 LNHDA and CDR2 SQIVND (reference sequence). The CDR3 sequence: CASRLYGQRGNNEQFF. In DNA, the CDR3 is TGTGCCAGTAGGTTATATGGACAGCGGGGAAACAATGAGCAGTTCTTC.